This T cell receptor (beta chain) comes out of a study of tumor-infiltrating lymphocytes in oesophageal squamous cell carcinoma. Germline lookup yields CDR1 MRHNA and CDR2 SNTAGT. The CDR3 sequence is 14 residues long. MiXCR was run by TCRdb on the PCR reads, yielding one entry per CDR3 protein. The table includes about 12,000 distinct CDR3 sequences, approximately 52% detected once. This chain connects TRBV6-4 to TRBJ2-5; D unresolved. The J call is in doubt because the DNA end fits TRBJ2-1 better. The sequence derives from a female donor with esophageal squamous cell carcinoma. Sequences were obtained from esophageal tumor tissue. The DNA of the CDR3 is TGTGCCAGCAGTGACCTGGACGGTGACAATGAGCAGTTCTTC. Protein: CASSDLDGDNEQFF.